The TCR beta chain under discussion was sequenced for a study of OX40 agonist ivuxolimab in advanced cancers. Patients were ineligible given autoimmune disease history or systemic immunosuppression. V dropped 2 bases and J dropped 11 bases, with 16 bases sitting between them. This CDR3 comprises 14 residues. Germline CDR1 and CDR2: SQVTM and ANQGSEA. Generated by immunoSEQ multiplex PCR, the TCRdb table keeps only in-frame clones and is missing some. The sample includes almost 50,000 clones, about 86% of them seen just once. V usage is TRBV29-1 and J usage is TRBJ1-6; no clear D gene. This material consisted of CD4+ or CD8+ T cells sorted from blood, taken in a trial of the OX40 agonist ivuxolimab. The source is an adult with an advanced solid tumor such as melanoma, head and neck, liver or kidney cancer. DNA of the CDR3: TGCAGCGTTGAAACCTTATGGGGTAGTCCACCCCTCCACTTT. This gives the protein CSVETLWGSPPLHF. Based on the CDR3 plus reference TRBV29-1 and TRBJ1-6, the full variable domain is SAVISQKPSRDICQRGTSLTIQCQVDSQVTMMFWYRQQPGQSLTLIATANQGSEATYESGFVIDKFPISRPNLTFSTLTVSNMSPEDSSIYLCSVETLWGSPPLHFGNGTRLTVT.